These T cell receptor beta chains were read from a single sample in a study of T cells in Graves' hyperthyroidism and ophthalmopathy. TCRdb fed the multiplex PCR reads into MiXCR, producing one record per CDR3 protein. The sample contains 250,000 to 300,000 distinct CDR3 sequences, 14% to 15% of which appear only once. Sequenced sample: blood. These receptors came from a woman between 40 and 55 years old with Graves' hyperthyroidism that later progressed to Graves' ophthalmopathy. CDR3s include the opening cysteine and the closing phenylalanine or tryptophan. A D gene is named only where the DNA matches it firmly. Clone size is given for some rows only: seen once, a few or many times, or a class if the clone is expanded.

abundance	v_gene	len	d_gene	j_gene	CDR3aa	CDR3nt
few	TRBV27	17	.	TRBJ1-2	CASSPQGGSISNYGYTF	TGTGCCAGCAGTCCACAAGGCGGTTCGATATCCAACTATGGCTACACCTTC
many	TRBV6-1	13	.	TRBJ1-1	CASRKDGNTEAFF	TGTGCCAGCAGAAAAGACGGGAACACTGAAGCTTTCTTT
few	TRBV7-3	18	TRBD2	TRBJ2-2	CASSLGRGLEGDTGELFF	TGTGCCAGCAGTCTAGGCAGGGGACTAGAGGGAGACACCGGGGAGCTGTTTTTT
many	TRBV4-1	20	.	TRBJ1-2	CASSQRRSVGRGPTNYGYTF	TGCGCCAGCAGCCAACGACGTTCCGTCGGTCGGGGACCAACTAACTATGGCTACACCTTC
.	TRBV5-6	16	.	TRBJ2-1	CASGGTAAPSYNEQFF	TGTGCCAGCGGAGGGACCGCTGCCCCTTCCTACAATGAGCAGTTCTTC
.	TRBV25-1	14	.	TRBJ2-3	CASSELGAGDTQYF	TGTGCCAGCAGTGAATTGGGGGCTGGAGATACGCAGTATTTT
few	TRBV13	16	.	TRBJ2-1	CASSLHGAVSYNEQFF	TGTGCCAGCAGCCTTCACGGGGCGGTCTCCTACAATGAGCAGTTCTTC
many	TRBV3-1	15	TRBD2	TRBJ2-1	CASSQSREGLYEQFF	TGTGCCAGCAGCCAATCTCGGGAGGGCCTCTATGAGCAGTTCTTC
once	TRBV18	13	.	TRBJ2-5	CASSPPGQETQYF	TGTGCCAGCTCACCACCAGGCCAAGAGACCCAGTACTTC
.	TRBV12-3/TRBV12-4	17	TRBD2	TRBJ2-3	CASSLGGSGRESDTQYF	TGTGCTAGCAGTTTAGGAGGTAGCGGGAGGGAGTCAGATACGCAGTATTTT
many	TRBV6-2/TRBV6-3	14	.	TRBJ1-5	CASTPGGRNQPQHF	TGTGCCAGCACCCCCGGGGGGCGCAATCAGCCCCAGCATTTT
many	TRBV6-6	13	.	TRBJ1-1	CASSYSSVDEAFF	TGTGCCAGCAGTTATTCGAGTGTGGATGAAGCTTTCTTT
few	TRBV5-8	14	.	TRBJ2-1	CASSLDSSYNEQFF	TGTGCCAGCAGCTTGGACAGCTCCTACAATGAGCAGTTCTTC
many	TRBV14	14	.	TRBJ1-2	CASRPRRPGYGYTF	TGTGCCAGCAGGCCCCGTCGTCCCGGCTATGGCTACACCTTC
few	TRBV19	12	.	TRBJ1-5	CASSISNQPQHF	TGTGCCAGTAGTATTTCAAATCAGCCCCAGCATTTT
.	TRBV3-1	15	.	TRBJ1-5	CASSQDLTENQPQHF	TGTGCCAGCAGCCAAGATTTGACAGAAAATCAGCCCCAGCATTTT
.	TRBV5-1	17	TRBD1	TRBJ2-1	CASRSGYGSGTGNEQFF	TGCGCCAGCAGATCGGGGTACGGGTCAGGGACAGGCAATGAGCAGTTCTTC
.	TRBV19	16	.	TRBJ1-5	CASSSPRQVSSQPQHF	TGTGCCAGTAGCTCTCCCCGTCAGGTTTCGAGTCAGCCCCAGCATTTT
many	TRBV6-1	13	.	TRBJ2-1	CASSVPYSNEQFF	TGTGCCAGCAGTGTACCGTACAGCAATGAGCAGTTCTTC
.	TRBV19	14	.	TRBJ2-7	CASSTSSTATEQYF	TGTGCCAGTAGTACCTCCTCTACAGCAACCGAGCAGTACTTC
.	TRBV6-2/TRBV6-3	14	TRBD1	TRBJ2-3	CASSRDRGRDTQYF	TGTGCCAGCAGCCGGGACAGGGGGCGGGATACGCAGTATTTT
.	TRBV2	16	TRBD2	TRBJ2-2	CASSRAGASNTGELFF	TGTGCCAGCAGTAGAGCGGGGGCTTCGAACACCGGGGAGCTGTTTTTT
many	TRBV5-5	12	.	TRBJ2-3	CASSWTTDTQYF	TGTGCCAGCAGCTGGACCACAGATACGCAGTATTTT
many	TRBV27	14	.	TRBJ2-7	CASSLFPQTYEQYF	TGTGCCAGCAGTTTATTTCCCCAAACCTACGAGCAGTACTTC
many	TRBV18	19	TRBD1	TRBJ1-1	CASSPLILDGTDMNTEAFF	TGTGCCAGCTCACCTCTTATCTTGGACGGGACAGATATGAACACTGAAGCTTTCTTT
many	TRBV12-3/TRBV12-4	14	TRBD2	TRBJ2-1	CASRWEGSYNEQFF	TGTGCCAGCAGGTGGGAGGGATCCTACAATGAGCAGTTCTTC
.	TRBV12-3/TRBV12-4	18	TRBD2	TRBJ2-3	CASSLCLAGSPCSDTQYF	TGTGCCAGCAGTTTATGCCTAGCGGGATCCCCATGTTCAGATACGCAGTATTTT
many	TRBV11-2	11	.	TRBJ1-1	CASSRGEFAFF	TGTGCCAGCAGCCGCGGGGAATTTGCTTTCTTT
many	TRBV5-6	11	TRBD2	TRBJ2-1	CASSMGGSQFF	TGTGCCAGCAGCATGGGGGGGAGTCAGTTCTTC
many	TRBV6-1	11	.	TRBJ2-5	CASTKGETQYF	TGTGCCAGCACTAAGGGGGAGACCCAGTACTTC
many	TRBV7-9	17	TRBD1	TRBJ1-4	CASSGTDRGPTNEKLFF	TGTGCCAGCAGTGGGACGGACAGGGGGCCCACTAATGAAAAACTGTTTTTT
many	TRBV27	13	.	TRBJ2-7	CASRSSIDYEQYF	TGTGCCAGCAGATCCAGTATCGATTACGAGCAGTACTTC
many	TRBV19	13	TRBD2	TRBJ2-1	CASSIAGTSGKFF	TGTGCCAGTAGTATCGCCGGGACTAGCGGGAAGTTCTTC
many	TRBV18	15	TRBD1	TRBJ1-5	CASSLGQADNQPQHF	TGTGCCAGCTCGCTCGGACAGGCAGACAATCAGCCCCAGCATTTT
many	TRBV7-8	12	.	TRBJ2-5	CASSQAGETQYF	TGTGCCAGCAGCCAAGCAGGCGAGACCCAGTACTTC
many	TRBV3-1	15	.	TRBJ1-1	CASSQARAGYPEAFF	TGTGCCAGCAGCCAGGCCCGGGCAGGGTACCCTGAAGCTTTCTTT